The 17 T cell receptor beta chains reported below all come from one sample, sequenced in a study of cytomegalovirus exposure and HLA in healthy donors. Primers for the PCR totalled 60 Vbeta and 13 Jbeta. TCRdb keeps only in-frame clones here, not all; method: immunoSEQ multiplex PCR. Of around 150,000 clones in the sample, approximately 80% were seen once. The sequenced sample was PBMCs. These receptors were collected from a man aged 40-49 years in good health and CMV-seronegative.

V usage is TRBV27 and J usage is TRBJ2-3; 8 bases agree with TRBD2. Germline trimming cut 6 bases from V and 3 bases from J; bases unmatched to any gene: 8. This CDR3 is built from 15 residues. Germline loops: CDR1 MNHEY, CDR2 SMNVEV (reference sequence). CDR3: CASRFTGTRTDTQYF. In nucleotides, the CDR3 is TGTGCCAGCAGATTTACCGGGACTAGGACAGATACGCAGTATTTT.

The rearrangement uses TRBV5-4 and TRBJ2-5; 7 bases are a match to TRBD1. This CDR3 comprises 13 residues. Trimming took 1 base from V and 11 from J; bases not matched to a gene: 8. Germline-derived CDR1 and CDR2 are SGHNT and YYREEE (reference sequence). The CDR3 bases are TGTGCCAGCAGCTTGAGGACAGGTGGGGAGCAGTACTTC. Translated: CASSLRTGGEQYF.

The chain uses TRBV19 and TRBJ1-5, with TRBD1 matching over 7 bases. V shed 0 bases and J 4 bases; nucleotides not matched to a gene: 6. Germline V gene sequence: CDR1 LNHDA, CDR2 SQIVND (reference sequence). This CDR3 is 16 amino acids long. In DNA, the CDR3 is TGTGCCAGTAGTATAGAAATAGACAGGGTGAATCAGCCCCAGCATTTT. Residues: CASSIEIDRVNQPQHF.

V and J are TRBV19 and TRBJ1-6, with 8 bases lining up with TRBD1. V lost 2 bases, J lost 11 bases, and 11 bases stayed unmatched. Germline loops: CDR1 LNHDA, CDR2 SQIVND (reference sequence). The CDR3 sequence is 16 residues long. The CDR3 sequence: CASSISTGDSLTPLHF. CDR3 DNA sequence: TGTGCCAGTAGTATATCGACAGGGGACTCCTTAACACCCCTCCACTTT.

The chain recombines TRBV6-1 with TRBJ2-2; no definite D call. The CDR3 sequence is 13 residues long. CDR1 MNHNS and CDR2 SASEGT come from the germline V gene. V lost 9 bases, J lost 2 bases, and 10 bases lay in between. CDR3 sequence reads: CASPLRNTGELFF. CDR3 nucleotide sequence: TGTGCCAGTCCACTCCGAAACACCGGGGAGCTGTTTTTT.

The V call is TRBV4-3, the J call TRBJ1-5, with D unresolved. V was clipped by 0 bases and J by 7 bases, with 16 bases between them. The germline CDR1 and CDR2 sequences are LGHNA and YSLEER. The CDR3 length is 16 residues. This chain's CDR3 is CASSQDRTAGRQPQHF. The DNA for the CDR3 is TGCGCCAGCAGCCAAGATAGGACGGCCGGGAGACAGCCCCAGCATTTT.

In its sample, this clone was seen once. The rearrangement uses TRBV4-1 and TRBJ2-7; perhaps TRBD2 as D (5 bases). The CDR3 runs to 16 residues. The germline V and J ends were trimmed by 3 bases and 2 bases, with 17 bases remaining between them. CDR1 and CDR2 (germline): MGHRA, YSYEKL. The CDR3 protein is CASSHPVWGEPYEQYF. The CDR3 region has the DNA TGCGCCAGCAGCCATCCAGTCTGGGGAGAGCCCTACGAGCAGTACTTC.

V and J are TRBV6-1 and TRBJ2-7; 10 bases fit TRBD2. Germline CDR1 MNHNS, CDR2 SASEGT. J gave up 2 bases and V 0 bases, and 10 bases lay outside the gene matches. The CDR3 length is 18 residues. The CDR3 DNA reads TGTGCCAGCAGTGAAGCGTTTAGGGGGACTAGCGAAACCTACGAGCAGTACTTC. This sequence encodes CASSEAFRGTSETYEQYF.

The V gene is TRBV10-1, the J gene TRBJ1-4; 8 bases are shared with TRBD1. CDR1 and CDR2 from the germline V gene are WNHNN and SYGVQD (reference sequence). V shed 9 bases, J shed 12 bases, and the junction held 27 bases outside the gene matches. This CDR3 is 18 amino acids long. The CDR3 DNA reads TGCGCCAGGGGGCTGCAGCTTTCGGACAGGGATTGGATATTGGAACTGTTTTTT. Translation gives CARGLQLSDRDWILELFF.

The V and J genes are TRBV9 and TRBJ2-7, with a tentative D call TRBD2 (7 bases). This CDR3 has 16 amino acids. In germline, CDR1 is SGDLS, CDR2 YYNGEE. With 0 bases removed from V and 4 bases from J, the gap between germline ends came to 17 bases. The CDR3 nucleotides are TGTGCCAGCAGCGTAGAAGGGGGGGGGCGGGATTACGAGCAGTACTTC. Translation gives CASSVEGGGRDYEQYF.

The J gene is TRBJ2-1, the V gene TRBV6-5; TRBD1 agrees at 10 bases. Germline trimming cut 6 bases from V and 1 base from J; bases unmatched to any gene: 3. The CDR3 length is 15 residues. Germline loops: CDR1 MNHEY, CDR2 SVGAGI. CDR3 loop: CASREGQGSYNEQFF. The CDR3 DNA follows: TGTGCCAGCAGGGAGGGACAGGGGTCCTACAATGAGCAGTTCTTC.

As DNA, the CDR3 is TGTGCCATCAGCCCGGGACAGGGATACGAGCAGTACTTC. Its protein is CAISPGQGYEQYF. V and J are TRBV10-3 and TRBJ2-7; 9 bases are a match to TRBD1. The CDR3 is made up of 13 amino acids. The germline V gene has CDR1 ENHRY and CDR2 SYGVKD. The V segment lost 6 bases and the J segment 4 bases; nucleotides outside the gene matches: 4.

The V gene is TRBV19, the J gene TRBJ1-2; maybe TRBD1 (5 bases). Between the trimmed V and J ends, which lost 3 bases and 4 bases, there was a span of 18 bases. This CDR3 spans 16 amino acids. Germline V CDR1 and CDR2: LNHDA, SQIVND (reference sequence). CDR3 in amino acids: CASSIGWGDSPYGYTF. The CDR3 DNA is TGTGCCAGTAGTATTGGCTGGGGCGACAGTCCCTATGGCTACACCTTC. The complete variable domain, with remaining parts taken from reference TRBV19 and TRBJ1-2, reads DGGITQSPKYLFRKEGQNVTLSCEQNLNHDAMYWYRQDPGQGLRLIYYSQIVNDFQKGDIAEGYSVSREKKESFPLTVTSAQKNPTAFYLCASSIGWGDSPYGYTFGSGTRLTVV.

The CDR3 sequence is CSPGTSGFTGELFF. The CDR3 nucleotides are TGCAGCCCGGGGACTAGCGGCTTCACCGGGGAGCTGTTTTTT. The chain links TRBV29-1 to TRBJ2-2, with 11 bases lining up with TRBD2. The V gene's germline CDR1 is SQVTM and CDR2 ANQGSEA. The CDR3 length is 14 residues. The ends lost 8 bases at V and 4 bases at J; junction bases unmatched: 6.

V usage is TRBV9 and J usage is TRBJ1-2; 8 positions agree with TRBD1. Germline-derived CDR1 and CDR2 are SGDLS and YYNGEE. The CDR3 runs 15 residues. With V trimmed by 4 bases and J by 4 bases, 9 bases remained unmatched. CDR3: CASSSDGQGRYGYTF. CDR3 in DNA: TGTGCCAGCAGCTCAGATGGACAGGGTCGCTATGGCTACACCTTC.

This chain uses TRBV21-1 with TRBJ2-3; TRBD2, the table's D call, was not compared with the DNA. TRBV21-1 is a documented pseudogene. The CDR3 spans 17 residues. CDR3 nucleotide sequence: TGTGCCAGCCGGGACACATTATTAGCGGGAGTGGTAGATACGCAGTATTTT. Protein: CASRDTLLAGVVDTQYF.

The J gene is TRBJ2-3, the V gene TRBV10-3, with 10 bases aligning to TRBD2. Trimming cost V 2 bases and J 2 bases; bases outside gene matches: 7. The CDR3 consists of 17 residues. The germline V gene encodes CDR1 ENHRY and CDR2 SYGVKD. The CDR3 DNA follows: TGTGCCATCAGTGAGGCCACTAGCGGGACATACACAGATACGCAGTATTTT. Protein: CAISEATSGTYTDTQYF.